Listed here are 7 T cell receptor beta chains from one sample, sequenced in a study of blood T cell repertoires in COVID-19. Sequenced by immunoSEQ multiplex PCR; TCRdb stores in-frame clones only, minus some. The sample carries 120,000 or so clones, around four fifths recorded once. Sequencing used peripheral blood. The receptors shown here come from a human donor in a cohort sampled during active COVID-19.

This chain uses TRBV6-6 with TRBJ2-5; TRBD2 matches 7 bases. The CDR3 spans 16 residues. Germline CDR1 is MNHNY and CDR2 is SVGAGI (reference sequence). The V segment lost 6 bases and the J segment 1 base; nucleotides outside the gene matches: 11. CDR3 amino acids: CASSPLGEGTQETQYF. In DNA form, the CDR3 reads TGTGCCAGCAGCCCCCTGGGGGAGGGGACCCAAGAGACCCAGTACTTC.

The rearrangement uses TRBV2 and TRBJ2-7, with D hard to call. The CDR3 spans 13 residues. Germline V gives CDR1 SNHLY, CDR2 FYNNEI. V lost 0 bases, J lost 7 bases, and 10 bases lay in between. Here the CDR3 DNA reads TGTGCCAGCAGTGAAGCGTCGACGGGTGAGCAGTACTTC. Translating gives CASSEASTGEQYF. The full variable domain, rest sourced from reference TRBV2 and TRBJ2-7, is EPEVTQTPSHQVTQMGQEVILRCVPISNHLYFYWYRQILGQKVEFLVSFYNNEISEKSEIFDDQFSVERPDGSNFTLKIRSTKLEDSAMYFCASSEASTGEQYFGPGTRLTVT.

The CDR3 reads CASSVAAGGNQETQYF. CDR3 sequence (DNA): TGTGCCAGCAGCGTAGCTGCAGGGGGAAATCAAGAGACCCAGTACTTC. V gene TRBV9 combines with J gene TRBJ2-5, with TRBD1 matching 7 bases. Germline loops: CDR1 SGDLS, CDR2 YYNGEE. The V and J ends lost 0 bases and 2 bases, in that order; junction bases with no gene match: 7. The CDR3 spans 16 residues.

The rearrangement uses TRBV28 and TRBJ2-5; 8 positions agree with TRBD1. CDR1 MDHEN and CDR2 SYDVKM come from the germline V gene. V gave up 5 bases and J gave up 2 bases; unmatched junction bases: 7. There are 15 residues in the CDR3. As DNA, the CDR3 is TGTGCCAGCAGTACACGGACAGGGCTTCAAGAGACCCAGTACTTC. It translates to CASSTRTGLQETQYF.

This chain connects TRBV6-5 to TRBJ2-7; 7 bases are shared with TRBD2. Trimming took 7 bases from V and 5 from J; bases not matched to a gene: 14. Germline V gene lookup returns CDR1 MNHEY and CDR2 SVGAGI. CDR3 length equals 15 residues. This CDR3 reads CASNPATGGRDEQYF. The CDR3 region has the DNA TGTGCCAGCAATCCCGCCACGGGAGGCAGAGACGAGCAGTACTTC.

The CDR3 is CASSLREVYEQYF. The CDR3 DNA follows: TGTGCCAGCAGCTTACGGGAGGTCTACGAGCAGTACTTC. The chain links TRBV7-2 to TRBJ2-7; 7 nucleotides align to TRBD2. Trimming took 2 bases from V and 3 from J; bases not matched to a gene: 1. The length of the CDR3 is 13 residues. Per the germline V gene, CDR1 is SGHTA and CDR2 is FQGNSA.

The chain joins TRBV18 to TRBJ1-1, with unresolved D. The CDR3 is 15 residues long. Trimming shortened V by 3 bases and J by 2 bases, and 13 bases separated the two germline ends. Germline V gene sequence: CDR1 KGHSH, CDR2 LQKENI. CDR3 sequence (DNA): TGTGCCAGCTCACCGGTTACAAATCCTAACACTGAAGCTTTCTTT. Encoded protein: CASSPVTNPNTEAFF.